The next 9 T cell receptor beta chains were all read from a single sample in a study of T cells in Graves' hyperthyroidism and ophthalmopathy. Amplified regions were TCR beta CDR3 sequences from RNA transcripts. The HTBI primer set served for first-round RT-PCR of the TCR CDR3. TCRdb reprocessed the multiplex PCR reads via MiXCR and lists one record per CDR3 protein. There are approximately 370,000 distinct CDR3 sequences in the sample; under 15% occur only once, and around a third lies in the top ten. Sequencing was performed on blood. Receptor source: a woman in her twenties or thirties with Graves' hyperthyroidism.

This rearrangement joins TRBV11-2 to TRBJ2-3; D may be TRBD2 (6 bases). Per the germline V gene, CDR1 is SGHAT and CDR2 is FQNNGV. The V and J ends lost 4 bases and 3 bases respectively, with 17 bases between them. The CDR3 loop spans 16 amino acids. CDR3: CASSSWKGSGTDTQYF. The DNA of the CDR3 is TGTGCCAGCAGCTCGTGGAAAGGTAGCGGAACAGATACGCAGTATTTT.

This clonotype was counted ten times or more. This rearrangement joins TRBV24-1 to TRBJ2-1, with 8 bases aligning to TRBD2. Looked up from germline, CDR1 is KGHDR and CDR2 is SFDVKD. With 3 bases clipped from V and 0 bases from J, the junction kept 12 bases outside the gene matches. The CDR3 is 19 residues long. This CDR3 reads CATSDPPGRGRSSYNEQFF. CDR3 in DNA: TGTGCCACCAGTGATCCCCCCGGGAGGGGCCGGAGCTCCTACAATGAGCAGTTCTTC.

The sample holds many counts of this clonotype. This rearrangement joins TRBV30 to TRBJ1-1; no clear D gene. V gave up 2 bases and J gave up 1 base, with 8 bases separating them. The CDR3 covers 13 residues. CDR1 is GTSNPN and CDR2 is SVGIG in the germline V gene (reference sequence). The CDR3 nucleotides read TGTGCCTGGAGTAGGAACCCGAACACTGAAGCTTTCTTT. It encodes CAWSRNPNTEAFF.

This clonotype was observed a few times. The chain has TRBV4-1 and TRBJ2-3; 11 nucleotides agree with TRBD2. The CDR3 runs to 16 residues. Germline CDR1 and CDR2: MGHRA and YSYEKL. V lost 2 bases, J lost 0 bases, and 1 base stayed unmatched. In nucleotides, the CDR3 is TGCGCCAGCAGCCAAAGGACTAGCGGGAGCACAGATACGCAGTATTTT. Residues: CASSQRTSGSTDTQYF.

In nucleotides, the CDR3 is TGTGCCAGCAGATCCCAGAGCGGGGAAGATACGCAGTATTTT. Translation gives CASRSQSGEDTQYF. The chain couples TRBV28 to TRBJ2-3; 7 bases are a match to TRBD2. CDR3 size: 14 residues. With V trimmed by 6 bases and J by 5 bases, 8 bases remained unmatched. From germline, CDR1 is MDHEN and CDR2 SYDVKM.

This clonotype showed up many times. The J gene is TRBJ2-3, the V gene TRBV27; D gene uncertain. Trimming shortened V by 2 bases and J by 0 bases, and 9 bases separated the two germline ends. Germline V gene data show CDR1 as MNHEY and CDR2 as SMNVEV (reference sequence). This CDR3 is 15 amino acids long. CDR3 in amino acids: CASSLMVQSTDTQYF. The CDR3 bases are TGTGCCAGCAGTTTAATGGTCCAGAGCACAGATACGCAGTATTTT.

The chain joins TRBV4-1 to TRBJ2-3; 9 bases align to TRBD2. Unmatched junction bases numbered 8, after V lost 6 bases and J lost 1 base. This CDR3 contains 16 residues. Germline V gene sequence: CDR1 MGHRA, CDR2 YSYEKL. The CDR3, as DNA: TGCGCCAGCAGGTCATCTAGCGGGGCTCGCACAGATACGCAGTATTTT. It translates to CASRSSSGARTDTQYF.

The gene calls are TRBV6-1 and TRBJ2-5; D is ambiguous. V dropped 4 bases and J dropped 4 bases, with 4 bases sitting between them. The CDR3 runs to 11 residues. Germline-derived CDR1 and CDR2 are MNHNS and SASEGT. CDR3 nucleotides: TGTGCCAGCAGTGTAGGAGAGACCCAGTACTTC. This codes for CASSVGETQYF.

This clonotype appeared many times. The V and J genes are TRBV7-9 and TRBJ1-1; D gene unclear. Germline lookup yields CDR1 SEHNR and CDR2 FQNEAQ (reference sequence). V was cut by 6 bases and J by 1 base, with 9 bases left in between. The CDR3 has 13 amino acids. CDR3 amino acids: CASRSVTNTEAFF. CDR3 nucleotides: TGTGCCAGCAGATCAGTTACGAACACTGAAGCTTTCTTT.